The clone carrying this TCR beta chain appeared many times. This specimen comes from a study of identical twins. One entry per CDR3 protein results from TCRdb running MiXCR on the 5' RACE reads. The sample yields hundreds of thousands of distinct CDR3 sequences, over 9% seen once. The same data also contributed to another study, on yellow fever vaccine responses in identical twins.

This sequence originates from a woman between 18 and 30 years old in good health. The sequenced sample was CD8+ T cells sorted from blood.

The CDR3 DNA sequence: TGTGCCAGCAGCTTAGCGGGAGGGCCAGGGCATGAGCAGTTCTTC. Its translation: CASSLAGGPGHEQFF. This chain links TRBV5-6 with TRBJ2-1, with 10 bases lining up with TRBD2. Trimming removed 2 bases from V and 8 bases from J; junction bases left unmatched: 7. Germline-derived CDR1 and CDR2 are SGHDT and YYEEEE. This CDR3 spans 15 amino acids.